What follows describes a single T cell receptor beta chain. There is no known antigen for this receptor. The sample holds no much larger clone one base away, and base qualities are not on file. V is shortened by 3 bases, J by 1 base, and the region joining them spans 15 bases. The CDR1 and CDR2 encoded by the germline V gene are SGHRS and YFSETQ. From the cysteine up to the phenylalanine, the CDR3 has a length of 16 residues. Solely the CDR3 DNA is kept, with 48 bases framed from the first base. TCRbeta CDR3 regions were immunosequenced from genomic DNA with the immunoSEQ Assay. Before high-throughput sequencing, genomic DNA was amplified using bias-controlled multiplex PCR. As for the authors' bioinformatics: To quantify the absolute abundance of each unique TCRbeta CDR3 region, the sequences were collapsed and filtered. Clonality was defined as 1 minus Pielou's evenness and was calculated using productive rearrangements only. A previously published method was used to identify clones with significantly greater frequencies in on-treatment samples than in baseline samples. This immuneACCESS table, as held by TCRdb, lists in-frame sequences with V and J called but not all clones. Of the missing ones, under half trace to an unresolved V gene in checked studies; the others have no known cause. For V, J and clone size, that table is used; D and trimming come from the DNA. In all, the sample holds more than 35,000 clones, and about 88% of those were seen once. Around 12% of the sample comes from the top ten.

This sample is drawn from a study of sequential checkpoint blockade in melanoma (dated by TCRdb to between 2018 and 2021). Study-level background: Patients were assigned by 1:1 randomization to either first-line nivolumab followed by ipilimumab (arm A) or ipilimumab followed by nivolumab (arm B). Maintenance nivolumab came after each of the two trial sequences. The paper's findings and limits, for the study overall: The model for predicting response that combines TCR metrics with mutation burden needs to be validated in larger, independent patient cohorts.

This sample's treatment or condition label indicates: randomized to nivolumab then ipilimumab (arm A) or the reverse (arm B). Prior DNA-damaging chemotherapy had not been received by any trial patient. A FACS Aria II flow cytometer was used to sort live CD3+CD8+ cells that were negative for CD19 and CD56 from thawed PBMCs. Samples came from patients with melanoma in CheckMate 064, a randomized, open-label phase II trial of sequential checkpoint blockade. Peripheral blood mononuclear cells were collected by leukapheresis, purified using Ficoll-Paque, and frozen in human serum containing 10% DMSO. Immediately after sorting, the purity of sorted blood CD3+CD8+ cells was verified to be >98%, after which DNA was extracted.

Material: CD8+ T cells sorted from blood (inferred from file names), obtained from a patient given nivolumab and ipilimumab in sequence. The receptor was isolated from a human donor with melanoma. The receptor chain draws on TRBV5-1 and TRBJ2-3; a tentative D match to TRBD2 spans 5 bases. The DNA sequence follows: TGCGCCAGCAGCTCCCTCGGGGTATTAGGCACAGATACGCAGTATTTT. Translated, it reads CASSSLGVLGTDTQYF.